The clone carrying this T cell receptor (beta chain) has ten or more counts. Antigen: not known. The data were taken from a study of Graves' ophthalmopathy and Graves' hyperthyroidism. Amplification of the TCR beta CDR3 regions used RNA transcripts (as template). The first round was an RT-PCR with HTBI primers, and the second round was a multiplex PCR. From the multiplex PCR reads, TCRdb called clonotypes with MiXCR, one entry per CDR3 protein. The table shows around 1.1 million distinct CDR3 sequences, with less than 45% occurring only once. Study-level findings and limits: Between ophthalmopathy and stable hyperthyroidism, a 13-signature model drew a separation with roughly 88% sensitivity and about 81% specificity. Among thyroid clonotypes expanded above 0.001 frequency, most also appeared in blood.

CDR3 size: 13 residues. V shed 6 bases, J shed 6 bases, and the junction held 5 bases outside the gene matches. The receptor was isolated from an adult man with Graves' hyperthyroidism. The chain uses TRBV12-3 or TRBV12-4 and TRBJ1-5, with 7 nucleotides matching TRBD1. Specimen: peripheral blood or thyroid tissue (not recorded which). CDR3 DNA: TGTGCCAGCAGATCACAGGGGAGTCAGCCCCAGCATTTT. Translation gives CASRSQGSQPQHF.